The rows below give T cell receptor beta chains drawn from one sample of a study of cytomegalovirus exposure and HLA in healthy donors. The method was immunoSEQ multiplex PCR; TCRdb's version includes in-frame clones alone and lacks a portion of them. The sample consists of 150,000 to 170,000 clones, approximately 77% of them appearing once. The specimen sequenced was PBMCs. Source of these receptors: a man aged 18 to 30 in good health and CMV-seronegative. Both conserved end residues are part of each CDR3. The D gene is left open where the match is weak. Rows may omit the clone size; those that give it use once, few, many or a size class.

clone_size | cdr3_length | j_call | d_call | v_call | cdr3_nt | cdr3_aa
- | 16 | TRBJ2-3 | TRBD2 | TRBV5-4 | TGTGCCAGCAGCCAAGTAGGATTGAGCGGGGTAGATACGCAGTATTTT | CASSQVGLSGVDTQYF
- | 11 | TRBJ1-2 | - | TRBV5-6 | TGTGCCAGCCGGGGGGCCAGAATCTACACCTTC | CASRGARIYTF
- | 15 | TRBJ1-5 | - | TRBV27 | TGTGCCAGCAGTTTATACCCTGGGGGGAATCAGCCCCAGCATTTT | CASSLYPGGNQPQHF
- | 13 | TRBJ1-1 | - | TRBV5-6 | TGTGCCACCGGGGACATCATGAACACTGAAGCTTTCTTT | CATGDIMNTEAFF
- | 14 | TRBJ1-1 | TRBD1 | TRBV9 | TGTGCCAGCAGCGGGGACAGGCCGAACACTGAAGCTTTCTTT | CASSGDRPNTEAFF
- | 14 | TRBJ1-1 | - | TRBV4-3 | TGCGCCAGCAGCCAAGAACAGGGGAACACTGAAGCTTTCTTT | CASSQEQGNTEAFF
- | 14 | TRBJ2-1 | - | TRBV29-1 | TGCAGCGTCGTCGCCGACAGACCGTACAATGAGCAGTTCTTC | CSVVADRPYNEQFF
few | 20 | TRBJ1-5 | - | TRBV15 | TGTGCCACCAGCTTGGGGGGGGGACCTATTCCAAGTAAGGGGAATCAGCCCCAGCATTTT | CATSLGGGPIPSKGNQPQHF
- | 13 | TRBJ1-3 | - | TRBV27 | TGTGCCAGCAGTTTCTCCGCTGGAAACACCATATATTTT | CASSFSAGNTIYF
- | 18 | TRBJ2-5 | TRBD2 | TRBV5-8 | TGTGCCAGCAGCACCGGACTAGCGGGGTTAACGTACCAAGAGACCCAGTACTTC | CASSTGLAGLTYQETQYF
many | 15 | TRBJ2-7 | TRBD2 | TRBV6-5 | TGTGCCAGCAGTGCCACTAGCGGGAGCCCCCACGAGCAGTACTTC | CASSATSGSPHEQYF
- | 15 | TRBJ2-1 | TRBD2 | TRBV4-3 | TGCGCCAGCAGCGACGGGGGGAGCTCCTACAATGAGCAGTTCTTC | CASSDGGSSYNEQFF
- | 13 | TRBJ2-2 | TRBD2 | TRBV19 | TGTGCCAGTGGCATGGGGGGGGCCGGGGAGCTGTTTTTT | CASGMGGAGELFF
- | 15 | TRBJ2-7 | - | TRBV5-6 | TGTGCCAGCAGCTTTGGGCCCCACCCGTCCTACGAGCAGTACTTC | CASSFGPHPSYEQYF
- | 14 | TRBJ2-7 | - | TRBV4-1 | TGCGCCAGCAGCCAAGAACAGGCCCCCTACGAGCAGTACTTC | CASSQEQAPYEQYF
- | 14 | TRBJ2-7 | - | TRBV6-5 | TGTGCCAGCAAGCCTAGCGCGGCCTCTGAGCGGGAGTACTTC | CASKPSAASEREYF
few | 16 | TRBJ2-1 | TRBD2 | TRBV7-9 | TGTTCCAGCAGCCGGTCTGGACTAGCGGGAGTAAATGAGCAGTTCTTC | CSSSRSGLAGVNEQFF